One and the same sample provided the 17 T cell receptor beta chains below, sequenced in a study of blood T cell repertoires in COVID-19. Sequencing was performed with immunoSEQ multiplex PCR; in TCRdb, only in-frame clones are kept and a portion is missing. The profile shows about 400,000 clones, more than 75% of them singletons. Sample: PBMCs or T cells enriched from blood (not recorded which). The source of these receptors is a woman aged 45-60 years who had recovered from COVID-19.

The CDR3 loop reads CASRFGTTNEKLFF. CDR3 bases: TGTGCCAGCAGGTTCGGGACAACTAATGAAAAACTGTTTTTT. V is TRBV7-2 and J is TRBJ1-4; no clear D gene. V lost 6 bases and J 0 bases, leaving 8 bases between the germline ends. The CDR3 extends over 14 amino acids. Germline V gene lookup returns CDR1 SGHTA and CDR2 FQGNSA. Full variable domain (remainder filled in from reference TRBV7-2 and TRBJ1-4): GAGVSQSPSNKVTEKGKDVELRCDPISGHTALYWYRQSLGQGLEFLIYFQGNSAPDKSGLPSDRFSAERTGGSVSTLTIQRTQQEDSAVYLCASRFGTTNEKLFFGSGTQLSVL.

The chain is built from TRBV3-1 (or the pseudogene TRBV3-2) and TRBJ1-1, with TRBD1 as a possible D gene (6 bases). Germline lookup yields CDR1 LGHDT and CDR2 YNNKEL (reference sequence). The V end was cut by 6 bases, the J end by 1 base, with 9 bases between. The CDR3 has 13 amino acids. The CDR3 sequence is CASSPQGNTEAFF. The CDR3 DNA is TGTGCCAGCAGTCCACAGGGGAACACTGAAGCTTTCTTT.

This chain connects TRBV6-5 to TRBJ1-2, with D uncertain. In germline, CDR1 is MNHEY, CDR2 SVGAGI. The CDR3 is made up of 13 amino acids. V gave up 5 bases and J gave up 8 bases, with 15 bases separating them. The CDR3 sequence: CASSPWAGTGYTF. The CDR3 DNA follows: TGTGCCAGCAGTCCCTGGGCCGGTACCGGCTACACCTTC.

The chain carries TRBV3-1 (or the pseudogene TRBV3-2) and TRBJ1-1; D might be TRBD1 (6 bases). The V and J ends lost 6 bases and 4 bases respectively, with 15 bases between them. The CDR3 totals 14 residues. Germline V lookup: CDR1 LGHDT, CDR2 YNNKEL (reference sequence). The DNA of the CDR3 is TGTGCCAGCAGTCCGAGGGGGGGGCGCACTGAAGCTTTCTTT. Its protein product is CASSPRGGRTEAFF.

The chain links TRBV27 to TRBJ1-1; D is perhaps TRBD1 (6 bases). The CDR3 totals 14 residues. The germline CDR1 and CDR2 sequences are MNHEY and SMNVEV (reference sequence). Trimming took 6 bases from V and 1 from J, leaving 12 bases between them. Written as DNA, the CDR3 is TGTGCCAGCAGACACAGGGTCGGGAACACTGAAGCTTTCTTT. It encodes CASRHRVGNTEAFF.

V and J are TRBV7-2 and TRBJ1-5, with TRBD1 matching over 10 bases. The CDR3 is 16 amino acids. Germline V gives CDR1 SGHTA, CDR2 FQGNSA. The V gene end was trimmed by 5 bases and the J gene end by 3 bases; junction bases not matched to a gene: 7. In nucleotides, the CDR3 is TGTGCCAGCAGCCGGGACAGGGGCTCTGACAATCAGCCCCAGCATTTT. This translates into CASSRDRGSDNQPQHF.

The chain links TRBV4-3 to TRBJ2-3; D perhaps matches TRBD2 (6 bases). The CDR3 spans 15 residues. The V and J ends lost 5 bases and 2 bases respectively, with 14 bases between them. Germline V CDR1 and CDR2: LGHNA, YSLEER. CDR3 amino acids: CASSRRAGYTDTQYF. As DNA, the CDR3 is TGCGCCAGCAGCAGGCGTGCGGGGTACACAGATACGCAGTATTTT.

The chain couples TRBV2 to TRBJ1-6; TRBD1 matches 7 bases. J was trimmed by 4 bases and V by 5 bases; bases with no gene match: 5. The CDR3 loop spans 15 amino acids. Germline V CDR1 and CDR2: SNHLY, FYNNEI. CDR3 sequence: CASSRGQRYNSPLHF. CDR3 coding DNA: TGTGCCAGCAGTCGGGGACAGAGATATAATTCACCCCTCCACTTT.

The chain couples TRBV6-5 to TRBJ2-2; 7 nucleotides match TRBD1. CDR3 size: 15 residues. Germline-derived CDR1 and CDR2 are MNHEY and SVGAGI. The J segment lost 6 bases and the V segment lost 5 bases, leaving 9 bases of the junction unmatched. Here the CDR3 DNA reads TGTGCCAGCAGTCCGAGGACAGGTTTTGCCGGGGAGCTGTTTTTT. Its protein product is CASSPRTGFAGELFF.

The V gene is TRBV11-2, the J gene TRBJ2-5; 7 bases are a match to TRBD1. This CDR3 has 15 residues. Germline CDR1 SGHAT, CDR2 FQNNGV. The V gene end was trimmed by 5 bases and the J gene end by 0 bases; junction bases not matched to a gene: 6. CDR3 amino acids: CASSLGQTYQETQYF. Here the CDR3 DNA reads TGTGCCAGCAGCCTGGGACAGACGTACCAAGAGACCCAGTACTTC.

The chain is built from TRBV3-1 (or the pseudogene TRBV3-2) and TRBJ1-1; possibly TRBD1 for D (5 bases). Germline V gives CDR1 LGHDT, CDR2 YNNKEL (reference sequence). V shed 7 bases and J shed 1 base, with 13 bases lying between them. The CDR3 totals 14 residues. The CDR3 here is CASTPWGGNTEAFF. In nucleotides, the CDR3 is TGTGCCAGCACCCCCTGGGGGGGGAACACTGAAGCTTTCTTT.

This chain links TRBV20-1 with TRBJ2-5, with 11 bases identical to TRBD2. The CDR3 length is 14 residues. Trimming took 3 bases from V and 4 from J; bases not matched to a gene: 4. The germline V gene encodes CDR1 DFQATT and CDR2 SNEGSKA (reference sequence). The CDR3 coding sequence is TGCAGTGCTAGTGTAGCGGGGGGGCCAGAGACCCAGTACTTC. Translating gives CSASVAGGPETQYF.

The CDR3 bases are TGTGCCAGTAGGAGGAGGGGTAGTGCCGGGGAGCTGTTTTTT. This codes for CASRRRGSAGELFF. The chain has TRBV2 and TRBJ2-2; TRBD2 is a possible D gene (6 bases). The V end lost 9 bases, the J end lost 6 bases, and 17 bases lay between the germline ends. The germline V gene encodes CDR1 SNHLY and CDR2 FYNNEI. The CDR3 consists of 14 residues.

The V gene is TRBV5-1, the J gene TRBJ2-7; D remains ambiguous. Germline V lookup: CDR1 SGHRS, CDR2 YFSETQ. This CDR3 comprises 15 residues. V lost 0 bases and J lost 4, with 14 bases in between. CDR3 residues: CASSLGGPGPYEQYF. The DNA of the CDR3 is TGCGCCAGCAGCTTGGGAGGTCCGGGTCCTTACGAGCAGTACTTC.

The chain combines TRBV7-3 with TRBJ2-1; 9 bases match TRBD2. The CDR3 contains 15 residues. With V trimmed by 4 bases and J by 8 bases, 9 bases remained unmatched. CDR1 and CDR2 (germline): SGHTA, FQGTGA. The CDR3 protein is CASSSRSGGGDEQFF. In nucleotides, the CDR3 is TGTGCCAGCAGCTCACGTAGCGGGGGAGGGGATGAGCAGTTCTTC.

This sequence joins TRBV6-1 and TRBJ2-7; 8 bases match TRBD1. This CDR3 has 16 residues. After removal of 4 bases from V and 5 bases from J, the junction contained 13 bases not matched to a gene. CDR1 is MNHNS and CDR2 is SASEGT in the germline V gene. CDR3 amino acids: CASSGQGRFFLDEQYF. The CDR3 bases are TGTGCCAGCAGTGGACAGGGGCGTTTTTTTTTGGACGAGCAGTACTTC.

This chain connects TRBV5-4 to TRBJ2-7; D possibly corresponds to TRBD2 (6 bases). This CDR3 has 14 residues. V lost 0 bases and J 5 bases, leaving 12 bases between the germline ends. The germline CDR1 and CDR2 sequences are SGHNT and YYREEE (reference sequence). This CDR3 reads CASSLGGVINEQYF. The CDR3 nucleotides are TGTGCCAGCAGCTTGGGCGGGGTAATAAACGAGCAGTACTTC. The full variable domain, in which reference TRBV5-4 and TRBJ2-7 provide the parts outside the CDR3, is ETGVTQSPTHLIKTRGQQVTLRCSSQSGHNTVSWYQQALGQGPQFIFQYYREEENGRGNFPPRFSGLQFPNYSSELNVNALELDDSALYLCASSLGGVINEQYFGPGTRLTVT.